Below, 27 T cell receptor beta chains from the same sample are listed, as sequenced in a study of glioma-infiltrating T cells. The iRepertoire nested amplicon-rescue multiplex PCR amplified TCR alpha and beta CDR3s from RNA. One entry per CDR3 protein results from TCRdb running MiXCR on the multiplex PCR reads. The table includes about 190,000 distinct CDR3 sequences, around 30% detected once. The sample taken for sequencing was glioma tissue, nonneoplastic brain tissue, or PBMCs (not recorded which). Source of these receptors: a human donor with low-grade glioma or glioblastoma, undergoing nonglioma brain surgery, or in good health (not recorded which).

This clonotype was counted between two and nine times. Since a much larger clone is just one base distant, this may be a read error. The chain joins TRBV10-3 to TRBJ1-2, with unresolved D. Germline-derived CDR1 and CDR2 are ENHRY and SYGVKD. CDR3 length: 11 residues. With 5 bases removed from V and 12 bases from J, the gap between germline ends came to 13 bases. CDR3 nucleotide sequence: TGTGCCATCAGTCTAGGAAGAGGCGACACCTTC. Translation gives CAISLGRGDTF.

This clonotype was found many times. The V call is TRBV5-4, the J call TRBJ1-1; D is unclear. V was pared by 4 bases and J by 2 bases, with 9 bases between. Germline V gene data show CDR1 as SGHNT and CDR2 as YYREEE (reference sequence). The CDR3 extends over 13 amino acids. The CDR3 loop reads CASSSTTNTEAFF. DNA of the CDR3: TGTGCCAGCAGCAGCACTACCAACACTGAAGCTTTCTTT.

On this clonotype: The junction departs from germline at one end; a sequencing error may be responsible. The J gene is TRBJ2-3, the V gene TRBV27; no reliable D call. The CDR3 has 15 amino acids. The germline V gene has CDR1 MNHEY and CDR2 SMNVEV (reference sequence). CDR3 in DNA: TGTGCCAGCAGTTTCTTACCATCCATGCCAGATACGAAGTATTTT. It encodes CASSFLPSMPDTKYF.

This clonotype was counted ten times or more. This chain links TRBV28 with TRBJ2-1; no reliable D call. Deletions cut 3 bases from V and 4 bases from J, with 16 bases between. The CDR3 length is 16 residues. Germline CDR1 MDHEN, CDR2 SYDVKM. CDR3 in amino acids: CASSFFLGSSYNEQFF. The CDR3 nucleotides read TGTGCCAGCAGTTTTTTTCTGGGAAGTTCTTACAATGAGCAGTTCTTC.

J is TRBJ2-1 and V is TRBV20-1, with a possible D match to TRBD2 (5 bases). CDR3 length: 13 amino acids. Germline V lookup: CDR1 DFQATT, CDR2 SNEGSKA (reference sequence). V shed 8 bases and J shed 4 bases, with 15 bases lying between them. CDR3 DNA sequence: TGCAGTCAGAAAGGAGGCGATTACAATGAGCAGTTCTTC. Protein product: CSQKGGDYNEQFF.

This clonotype has at least ten counts. This CDR3 is CASSLVGRNYGYTF. Here the CDR3 DNA reads TGTGCCAGCAGTTTAGTGGGGCGAAACTATGGCTACACCTTC. This chain connects TRBV27 to TRBJ1-2; D is perhaps TRBD1 (5 bases). Looked up from germline, CDR1 is MNHEY and CDR2 is SMNVEV (reference sequence). The V gene lost 2 bases and the J gene lost 2 bases, with 9 bases spanning the gap. The CDR3 has 14 amino acids.

As to this clonotype: A read error is possible here, since a much larger clone lies one base away. The CDR3 reads CASSLERISYEQYF. Written as DNA, the CDR3 is TGTGCCAGCAGCCTCGAAAGGATCTCCTACGAGCAGTACTTC. The chain couples TRBV7-8 to TRBJ2-7, with D uncertain. Germline V lookup: CDR1 SGHVS, CDR2 FQNEAQ. With 5 bases removed from V and 0 bases from J, the gap between germline ends came to 11 bases. The CDR3 is 14 amino acids.

This clonotype has at least ten counts. The rearrangement uses TRBV15 and TRBJ1-5; 8 positions agree with TRBD1. V lost 3 bases and J lost 4; bases outside the gene matches: 2. CDR1 and CDR2 (germline): LNHNV, YYDKDF (reference sequence). The CDR3 is 14 residues long. CDR3: CATSSNRGNQPQHF. Written as DNA, the CDR3 is TGTGCCACCAGCAGCAACAGGGGGAATCAGCCCCAGCATTTT.

Note on this clonotype: A much larger clonotype is one base distant, so this may be a read error. The V call is TRBV5-1, the J call TRBJ1-1; 12 bases agree with TRBD1. Germline assignment: CDR1 SGHRS and CDR2 YFSETQ. The CDR3 has 16 residues. V gave up 8 bases and J gave up 7 bases; unmatched junction bases: 15. CDR3 DNA: TGCGCCAGAAGCCCCGGGACAGGGGGCTCATCCTATGAAGCTTTCTTT. It yields the protein CARSPGTGGSSYEAFF.

There are a few counts of this clonotype. The V and J genes are TRBV18 and TRBJ2-7, with D perhaps TRBD1 (6 bases). Germline CDR1 reads KGHSH; CDR2 reads LQKENI. The V and J ends lost 5 bases and 2 bases respectively, with 16 bases between them. This CDR3 is 15 amino acids long. The CDR3 region has the DNA TGTGCCAGCTCAGCAACTGGACGGGACACCTACGAGCAGTACTTC. It encodes CASSATGRDTYEQYF.

This chain uses TRBV30 with TRBJ1-3; no reliable D call. CDR1 and CDR2 from the germline V gene are GTSNPN and SVGIG (reference sequence). Trimming took 0 bases from V and 5 from J, leaving 8 bases between them. CDR3 length: 13 residues. The CDR3 sequence is CAWSVNGRNTIYF. The DNA of the CDR3 is TGTGCCTGGAGTGTAAACGGAAGAAACACCATATATTTT.

This clonotype was recorded at least ten times. V and J are TRBV27 and TRBJ1-5; TRBD1 matches 9 bases. V shed 8 bases and J 3 bases; nucleotides not matched to a gene: 11. Germline CDR1 is MNHEY and CDR2 is SMNVEV (reference sequence). This CDR3 comprises 16 residues. The CDR3 loop is CASSSGTGRANQPQHF. CDR3 bases: TGTGCCAGCTCGTCCGGGACAGGGAGGGCCAATCAGCCCCAGCATTTT.

Note on this clonotype: A much larger clone sits a single nucleotide away, making a read error possible. In nucleotides, the CDR3 is TGTGCCAGCAGTCAACGCCCCGGGACTTTCATAGATACGCAGTATTTT. Residues: CASSQRPGTFIDTQYF. The V gene is TRBV7-2, the J gene TRBJ2-3, with D perhaps TRBD2 (6 bases). The CDR3 contains 16 residues. Between the trimmed V and J ends, which lost 6 bases and 5 bases, there was a span of 21 bases. CDR1 SGHTA and CDR2 FQGNSA come from the germline V gene.

This clonotype was recorded only once. The gene calls are TRBV28 and TRBJ2-7; D is unresolved. Germline loops: CDR1 MDHEN, CDR2 SYDVKM. Trimming removed 7 bases from V and 5 bases from J, with 18 bases in between. The CDR3 runs 14 residues. The CDR3 sequence: CASITGTPDHEQYF. In nucleotides, the CDR3 is TGTGCCAGCATAACGGGTACCCCGGATCACGAGCAGTACTTC.

This clonotype appeared many times. The chain joins TRBV6-6 to TRBJ2-7; maybe TRBD1 (5 bases). The germline V and J ends were trimmed by 0 bases and 9 bases, with 15 bases remaining between them. Germline CDR1 reads MNHNY; CDR2 reads SVGAGI (reference sequence). CDR3 length: 14 amino acids. The chain's CDR3 is CASSYSTVDTTQYF. CDR3 DNA sequence: TGTGCCAGCAGTTACTCGACTGTGGACACCACGCAGTACTTC.

For this clonotype: The conserved phenylalanine or tryptophan is not found at the CDR3 terminus, so this likely reflects a read error. V is TRBV4-3 and J is TRBJ1-5, with a tentative D call TRBD1 (5 bases). CDR3 length equals 15 residues. CDR1 is LGHNA and CDR2 is YSLEER in the germline V gene. Deletions cut 1 base from V and 3 bases from J, with 10 bases between. Here the CDR3 reads CASSQVQGNNQPQHS. The CDR3 DNA follows: TGCGCCAGCAGCCAAGTCCAGGGTAACAATCAGCCCCAGCATTCT.

This chain connects TRBV19 to TRBJ2-2; D might be TRBD2 (6 bases). Germline values: CDR1 LNHDA, CDR2 SQIVND (reference sequence). The CDR3 contains 18 residues. Deletions cut 1 base from V and 2 bases from J, with 17 bases between. The CDR3 region has the DNA TGTGCCAGTAGTATAGTACTAGAGGGAGGTCTTAACACCGGGGAGCTGTTTTTT. Translated: CASSIVLEGGLNTGELFF.

This clonotype occurred many times. The V and J genes are TRBV7-3 and TRBJ2-1, with 14 bases aligning to TRBD2. With V trimmed by 5 bases and J by 8 bases, 5 bases remained unmatched. The germline V gene has CDR1 SGHTA and CDR2 FQGTGA. CDR3 length equals 15 residues. The CDR3: CASSQGTSGRHEQFF. CDR3 in DNA: TGTGCCAGCAGCCAGGGGACTAGCGGGAGACATGAGCAGTTCTTC.

This clonotype was seen a few times. The V and J genes are TRBV19 and TRBJ2-5, with TRBD2 matching 9 bases. In germline, CDR1 is LNHDA, CDR2 SQIVND (reference sequence). The CDR3 spans 14 residues. J was trimmed by 4 bases and V by 7 bases; bases with no gene match: 7. The DNA of the CDR3 is TGTGCCAGTATGGTAGCGGGAGAACCAGAGACCCAGTACTTC. It specifies CASMVAGEPETQYF.

Concerning this clonotype: A read error may explain this, as a much larger clone is one base away. This chain joins TRBV18 and TRBJ2-5; D gene ambiguous. This CDR3 contains 15 residues. V was clipped by 0 bases and J by 4 bases, with 12 bases between them. The germline V gene encodes CDR1 KGHSH and CDR2 LQKENI. CDR3 amino acids: CASSPPRWVGETQYF. CDR3 coding DNA: TGTGCCAGCTCACCACCGAGATGGGTAGGAGAGACCCAGTACTTC.

The CDR3 protein is CATSRDGEAGGTDTQYF. The CDR3, as DNA: TGTGCCACCAGCAGAGATGGGGAAGCGGGAGGTACAGATACGCAGTATTTT. The J gene is TRBJ2-3, the V gene TRBV15; TRBD2 matches at 9 bases. The CDR3 covers 17 residues. Germline loops: CDR1 LNHNV, CDR2 YYDKDF (reference sequence). The trim removed 0 bases at V and 3 bases at J, leaving 7 bases unmatched.

This clonotype appeared many times. The chain uses TRBV6-1 and TRBJ2-2, with a weak D call TRBD2 (5 bases). The germline V gene has CDR1 MNHNS and CDR2 SASEGT. This CDR3 is built from 13 residues. Trimming took 7 bases from V and 0 from J, leaving 6 bases between them. CDR3 bases: TGTGCCAGCACTAGCCCGAACACCGGGGAGCTGTTTTTT. Translation gives CASTSPNTGELFF.

This clonotype has ten or more counts. The V call is TRBV28, the J call TRBJ2-1; 9 bases are shared with TRBD2. Trimming cost V 5 bases and J 4 bases; bases outside gene matches: 6. Germline V gene sequence: CDR1 MDHEN, CDR2 SYDVKM. The CDR3 is 15 amino acids. The chain's CDR3 is CASSAMTSGYNEQFF. The DNA for the CDR3 is TGTGCCAGCAGTGCGATGACTAGCGGATACAATGAGCAGTTCTTC.

The table lists this clonotype with many counts. V gene TRBV6-6 combines with J gene TRBJ1-4, with D unclear. The V end was cut by 2 bases, the J end by 7 bases, with 8 bases between. Germline loops: CDR1 MNHNY, CDR2 SVGAGI (reference sequence). This CDR3 comprises 13 residues. The CDR3: CASSYISAEKLFF. The CDR3 DNA follows: TGTGCCAGCAGTTACATCTCAGCTGAAAAACTGTTTTTT.

This clonotype was recorded at least ten times. The rearrangement links TRBV10-3 to TRBJ1-1; 9 bases agree with TRBD1. The V and J ends lost 5 bases and 2 bases, in that order; junction bases with no gene match: 3. The CDR3 loop spans 14 amino acids. Per the germline V gene, CDR1 is ENHRY and CDR2 is SYGVKD. For the CDR3, the DNA is TGTGCCATCAGTTGGGACAGGGAAAACACTGAAGCTTTCTTT. It specifies CAISWDRENTEAFF.

This clonotype was detected ten times or more. This chain connects TRBV7-2 to TRBJ1-5; perhaps TRBD1 as D (6 bases). This CDR3 comprises 14 residues. V lost 3 bases and J lost 1, with 7 bases in between. Germline V gene data show CDR1 as SGHTA and CDR2 as FQGNSA. CDR3 coding DNA: TGTGCCAGCAGCTTCGACAGGAGCAATCAGCCCCAGCATTTT. This gives the protein CASSFDRSNQPQHF.

This clonotype was counted between two and nine times. The rearrangement uses TRBV12-3 or TRBV12-4 and TRBJ1-2; 9 nucleotides align to TRBD1. The CDR3 contains 15 residues. V gave up 6 bases and J gave up 6 bases; unmatched junction bases: 11. The CDR3 nucleotides read TGTGCCAGCAGCCTACCCGGGACAGGGAAAGATGGCTACACCTTC. Translation: CASSLPGTGKDGYTF.